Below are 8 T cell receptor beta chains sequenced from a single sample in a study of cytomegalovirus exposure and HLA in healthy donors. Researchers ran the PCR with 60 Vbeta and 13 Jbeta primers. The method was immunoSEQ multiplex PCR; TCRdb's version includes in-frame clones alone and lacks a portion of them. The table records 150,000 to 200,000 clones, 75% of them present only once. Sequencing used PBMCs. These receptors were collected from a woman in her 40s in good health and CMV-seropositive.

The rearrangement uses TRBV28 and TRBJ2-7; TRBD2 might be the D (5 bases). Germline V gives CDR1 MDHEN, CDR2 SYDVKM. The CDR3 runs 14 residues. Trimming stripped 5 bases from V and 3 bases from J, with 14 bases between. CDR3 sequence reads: CASSLLTSLYEQYF. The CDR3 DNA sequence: TGTGCCAGCAGTCTTCTTACTAGTCTCTACGAGCAGTACTTC. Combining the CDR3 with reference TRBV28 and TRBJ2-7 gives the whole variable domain DVKVTQSSRYLVKRTGEKVFLECVQDMDHENMFWYRQDPGLGLRLIYFSYDVKMKEKGDIPEGYSVSREKKERFSLILESASTNQTSMYLCASSLLTSLYEQYFGPGTRLTVT.

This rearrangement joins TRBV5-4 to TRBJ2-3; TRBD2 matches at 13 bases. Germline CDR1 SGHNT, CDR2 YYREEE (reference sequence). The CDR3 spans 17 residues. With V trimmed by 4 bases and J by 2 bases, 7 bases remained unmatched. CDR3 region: CASSLRLAGGPTDTQYF. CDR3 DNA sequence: TGTGCCAGCAGCCTCAGACTAGCGGGAGGCCCCACAGATACGCAGTATTTT. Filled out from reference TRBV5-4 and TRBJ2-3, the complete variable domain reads ETGVTQSPTHLIKTRGQQVTLRCSSQSGHNTVSWYQQALGQGPQFIFQYYREEENGRGNFPPRFSGLQFPNYSSELNVNALELDDSALYLCASSLRLAGGPTDTQYFGPGTRLTVL.

CDR3 DNA: TGTGCCAGCAGCTTAAGGGTGGGGCCCTACGAGCAGTACTTC. Its translation: CASSLRVGPYEQYF. The chain couples TRBV7-3 to TRBJ2-7; possible D gene TRBD1, 5 bases. The CDR3 is made up of 14 amino acids. Between the trimmed V and J ends, which lost 1 base and 2 bases, there was a span of 9 bases. CDR1 SGHTA and CDR2 FQGTGA come from the germline V gene.

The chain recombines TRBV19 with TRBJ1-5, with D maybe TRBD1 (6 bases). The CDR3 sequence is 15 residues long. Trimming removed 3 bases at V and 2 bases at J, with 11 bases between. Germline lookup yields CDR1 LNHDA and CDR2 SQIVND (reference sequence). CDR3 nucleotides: TGTGCCAGTAGTATTAGGACAGCGGGCAATCAGCCCCAGCATTTT. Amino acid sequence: CASSIRTAGNQPQHF.

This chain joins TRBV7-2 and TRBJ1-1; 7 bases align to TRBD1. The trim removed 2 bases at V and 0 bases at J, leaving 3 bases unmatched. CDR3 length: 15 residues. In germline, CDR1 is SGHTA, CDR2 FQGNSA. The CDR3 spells CASSLSGQLNTEAFF. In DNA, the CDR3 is TGTGCCAGCAGCTTATCGGGACAGTTGAACACTGAAGCTTTCTTT.

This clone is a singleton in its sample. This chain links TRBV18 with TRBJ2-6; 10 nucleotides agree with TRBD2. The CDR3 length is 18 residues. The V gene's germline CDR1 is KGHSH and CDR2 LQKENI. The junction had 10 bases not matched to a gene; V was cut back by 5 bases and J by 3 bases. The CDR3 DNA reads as TGTGCCAGCTCAATTAGGACTAGCGGAAGGGGTGGGGCCAACGTCCTGACTTTC. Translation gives CASSIRTSGRGGANVLTF. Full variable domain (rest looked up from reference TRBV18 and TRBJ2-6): NAGVMQNPRHLVRRRGQEARLRCSPMKGHSHVYWYRQLPEEGLKFMVYLQKENIIDESGMPKERFSAEFPKEGPSILRIQQVVRGDSAAYFCASSIRTSGRGGANVLTFGAGSRLTVL.

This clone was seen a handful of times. The CDR3 sequence is CASRRQGLSTDTQYF. The CDR3 nucleotides are TGTGCCAGCCGACGACAGGGGCTGAGCACAGATACGCAGTATTTT. The rearrangement links TRBV6-1 to TRBJ2-3, with 8 positions matching TRBD1. Germline V gene lookup returns CDR1 MNHNS and CDR2 SASEGT. CDR3 size: 15 residues. V was clipped by 8 bases and J by 0 bases; unmatched bases: 7.

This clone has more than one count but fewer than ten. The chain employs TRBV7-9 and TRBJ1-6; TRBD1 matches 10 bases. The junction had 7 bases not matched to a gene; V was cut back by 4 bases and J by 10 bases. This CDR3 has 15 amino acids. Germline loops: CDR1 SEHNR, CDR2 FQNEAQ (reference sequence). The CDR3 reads CASSSTGGQGSPLHF. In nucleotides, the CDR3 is TGTGCCAGCAGCTCGACAGGGGGCCAGGGCTCACCCCTCCACTTT.